This TCR beta chain was captured in a study of cytomegalovirus exposure and HLA in healthy donors. With 60 Vbeta and 13 Jbeta primers, the PCR was carried out. Libraries were prepared by immunoSEQ multiplex PCR; TCRdb keeps only in-frame clonotypes and omits some of them. The profile shows roughly 200,000 clones, about four fifths of them singletons. Germline CDR1 MGHRA, CDR2 YSYEKL. The CDR3 is 15 amino acids. After removal of 3 bases from V and 9 bases from J, the junction contained 8 bases not matched to a gene. The V call is TRBV4-1, the J call TRBJ2-1; 10 bases line up with TRBD1. The sample was PBMCs. This TCR was recovered from a male donor in good health and CMV-seronegative. The CDR3 loop is CASSQGQGFRGEQFF. DNA of the CDR3: TGCGCCAGCAGCCAGGGACAGGGGTTTAGGGGTGAGCAGTTCTTC.